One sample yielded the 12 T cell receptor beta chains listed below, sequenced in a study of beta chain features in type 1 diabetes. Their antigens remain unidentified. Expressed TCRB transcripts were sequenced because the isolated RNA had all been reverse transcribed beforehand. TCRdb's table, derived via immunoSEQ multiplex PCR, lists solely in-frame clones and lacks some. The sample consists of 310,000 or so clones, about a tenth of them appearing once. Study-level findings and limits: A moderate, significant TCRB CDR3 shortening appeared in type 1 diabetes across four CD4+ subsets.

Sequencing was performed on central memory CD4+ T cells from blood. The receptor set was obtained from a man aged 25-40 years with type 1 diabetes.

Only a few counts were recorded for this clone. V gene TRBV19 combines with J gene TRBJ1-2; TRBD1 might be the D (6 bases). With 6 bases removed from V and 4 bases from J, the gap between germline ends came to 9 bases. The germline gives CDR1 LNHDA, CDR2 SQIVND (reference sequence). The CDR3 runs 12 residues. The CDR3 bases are TGTGCCAGTAGCCAGGGGCGCTATGGCTACACCTTC. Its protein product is CASSQGRYGYTF.

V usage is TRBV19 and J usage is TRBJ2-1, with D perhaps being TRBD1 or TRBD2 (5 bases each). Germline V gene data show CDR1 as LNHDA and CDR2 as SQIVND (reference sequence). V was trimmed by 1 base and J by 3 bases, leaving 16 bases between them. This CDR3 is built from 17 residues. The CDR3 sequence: CASSIGPGQVVYNEQFF. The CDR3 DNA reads TGTGCCAGTAGTATAGGTCCGGGGCAGGTTGTCTACAATGAGCAGTTCTTC.

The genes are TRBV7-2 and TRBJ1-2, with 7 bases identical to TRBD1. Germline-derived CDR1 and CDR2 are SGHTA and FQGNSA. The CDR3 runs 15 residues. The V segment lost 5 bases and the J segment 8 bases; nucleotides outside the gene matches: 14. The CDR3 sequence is CASSDSQGMSRGYTF. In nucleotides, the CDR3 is TGTGCCAGCAGCGACTCACAGGGGATGAGCAGGGGCTACACCTTC.

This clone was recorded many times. The CDR3: CASSSGLAGGYEQYF. The CDR3, as DNA: TGTGCCAGCAGCTCGGGACTAGCGGGGGGCTACGAGCAGTACTTC. The gene calls are TRBV11-2 and TRBJ2-7; 15 nucleotides agree with TRBD2. There are 15 residues in the CDR3. Germline V gives CDR1 SGHAT, CDR2 FQNNGV. The junction had 1 base not matched to a gene; V was cut back by 4 bases and J by 3 bases.

The CDR3 spells CASRARTGASQETQYF. CDR3 DNA: TGTGCCAGCAGAGCCCGTACAGGGGCTTCCCAAGAGACCCAGTACTTC. The V gene is TRBV28, the J gene TRBJ2-5; TRBD1 aligns across 7 bases. V shed 6 bases and J 1 base; nucleotides not matched to a gene: 11. The CDR3 extends over 16 amino acids. Germline-derived CDR1 and CDR2 are MDHEN and SYDVKM.

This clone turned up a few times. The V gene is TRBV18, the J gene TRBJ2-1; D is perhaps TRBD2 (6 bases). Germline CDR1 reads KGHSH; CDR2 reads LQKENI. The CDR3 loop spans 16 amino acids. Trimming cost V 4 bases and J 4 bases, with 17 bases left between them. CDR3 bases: TGTGCCAGCTCACTTCAGACGGGAGATTTTTACAATGAGCAGTTCTTC. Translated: CASSLQTGDFYNEQFF.

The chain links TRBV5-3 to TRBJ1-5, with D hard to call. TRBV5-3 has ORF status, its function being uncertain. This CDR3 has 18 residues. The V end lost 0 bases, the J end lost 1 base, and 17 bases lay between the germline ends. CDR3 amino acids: CARSLETASVGSNQPQHF. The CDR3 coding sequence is TGTGCCAGAAGCTTGGAGACGGCCTCGGTTGGGAGCAATCAGCCCCAGCATTTT.

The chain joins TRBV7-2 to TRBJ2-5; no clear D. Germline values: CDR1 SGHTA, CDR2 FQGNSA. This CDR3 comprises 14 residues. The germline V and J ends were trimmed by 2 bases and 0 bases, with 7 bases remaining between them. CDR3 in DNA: TGTGCCAGCAGCTTAAGACGGAACCAAGAGACCCAGTACTTC. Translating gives CASSLRRNQETQYF. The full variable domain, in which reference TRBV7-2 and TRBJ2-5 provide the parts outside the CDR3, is GAGVSQSPSNKVTEKGKDVELRCDPISGHTALYWYRQSLGQGLEFLIYFQGNSAPDKSGLPSDRFSAERTGGSVSTLTIQRTQQEDSAVYLCASSLRRNQETQYFGPGTRLLVL.

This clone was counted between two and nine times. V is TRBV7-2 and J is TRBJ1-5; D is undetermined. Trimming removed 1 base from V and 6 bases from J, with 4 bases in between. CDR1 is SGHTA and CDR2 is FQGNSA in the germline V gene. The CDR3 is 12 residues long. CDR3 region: CASSLEAQPQHF. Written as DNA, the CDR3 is TGTGCCAGCAGCTTAGAGGCTCAGCCCCAGCATTTT.

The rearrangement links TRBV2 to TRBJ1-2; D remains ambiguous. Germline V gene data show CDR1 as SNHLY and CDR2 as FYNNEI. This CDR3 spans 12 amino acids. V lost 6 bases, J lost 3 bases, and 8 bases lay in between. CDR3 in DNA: TGTGCCAGCAGAACATCCGACTATGGCTACACCTTC. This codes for CASRTSDYGYTF.

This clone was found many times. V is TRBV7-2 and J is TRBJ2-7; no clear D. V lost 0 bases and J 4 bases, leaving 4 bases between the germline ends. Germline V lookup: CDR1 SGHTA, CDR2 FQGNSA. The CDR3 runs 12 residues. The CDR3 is CASSLAHYEQYF. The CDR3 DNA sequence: TGTGCCAGCAGCTTAGCGCATTACGAGCAGTACTTC.

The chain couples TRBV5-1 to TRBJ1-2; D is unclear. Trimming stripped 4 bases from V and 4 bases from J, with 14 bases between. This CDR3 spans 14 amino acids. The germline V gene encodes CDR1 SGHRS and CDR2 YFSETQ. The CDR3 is CASSLDGLIYGYTF. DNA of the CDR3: TGCGCCAGCAGCCTCGACGGACTGATCTATGGCTACACCTTC.